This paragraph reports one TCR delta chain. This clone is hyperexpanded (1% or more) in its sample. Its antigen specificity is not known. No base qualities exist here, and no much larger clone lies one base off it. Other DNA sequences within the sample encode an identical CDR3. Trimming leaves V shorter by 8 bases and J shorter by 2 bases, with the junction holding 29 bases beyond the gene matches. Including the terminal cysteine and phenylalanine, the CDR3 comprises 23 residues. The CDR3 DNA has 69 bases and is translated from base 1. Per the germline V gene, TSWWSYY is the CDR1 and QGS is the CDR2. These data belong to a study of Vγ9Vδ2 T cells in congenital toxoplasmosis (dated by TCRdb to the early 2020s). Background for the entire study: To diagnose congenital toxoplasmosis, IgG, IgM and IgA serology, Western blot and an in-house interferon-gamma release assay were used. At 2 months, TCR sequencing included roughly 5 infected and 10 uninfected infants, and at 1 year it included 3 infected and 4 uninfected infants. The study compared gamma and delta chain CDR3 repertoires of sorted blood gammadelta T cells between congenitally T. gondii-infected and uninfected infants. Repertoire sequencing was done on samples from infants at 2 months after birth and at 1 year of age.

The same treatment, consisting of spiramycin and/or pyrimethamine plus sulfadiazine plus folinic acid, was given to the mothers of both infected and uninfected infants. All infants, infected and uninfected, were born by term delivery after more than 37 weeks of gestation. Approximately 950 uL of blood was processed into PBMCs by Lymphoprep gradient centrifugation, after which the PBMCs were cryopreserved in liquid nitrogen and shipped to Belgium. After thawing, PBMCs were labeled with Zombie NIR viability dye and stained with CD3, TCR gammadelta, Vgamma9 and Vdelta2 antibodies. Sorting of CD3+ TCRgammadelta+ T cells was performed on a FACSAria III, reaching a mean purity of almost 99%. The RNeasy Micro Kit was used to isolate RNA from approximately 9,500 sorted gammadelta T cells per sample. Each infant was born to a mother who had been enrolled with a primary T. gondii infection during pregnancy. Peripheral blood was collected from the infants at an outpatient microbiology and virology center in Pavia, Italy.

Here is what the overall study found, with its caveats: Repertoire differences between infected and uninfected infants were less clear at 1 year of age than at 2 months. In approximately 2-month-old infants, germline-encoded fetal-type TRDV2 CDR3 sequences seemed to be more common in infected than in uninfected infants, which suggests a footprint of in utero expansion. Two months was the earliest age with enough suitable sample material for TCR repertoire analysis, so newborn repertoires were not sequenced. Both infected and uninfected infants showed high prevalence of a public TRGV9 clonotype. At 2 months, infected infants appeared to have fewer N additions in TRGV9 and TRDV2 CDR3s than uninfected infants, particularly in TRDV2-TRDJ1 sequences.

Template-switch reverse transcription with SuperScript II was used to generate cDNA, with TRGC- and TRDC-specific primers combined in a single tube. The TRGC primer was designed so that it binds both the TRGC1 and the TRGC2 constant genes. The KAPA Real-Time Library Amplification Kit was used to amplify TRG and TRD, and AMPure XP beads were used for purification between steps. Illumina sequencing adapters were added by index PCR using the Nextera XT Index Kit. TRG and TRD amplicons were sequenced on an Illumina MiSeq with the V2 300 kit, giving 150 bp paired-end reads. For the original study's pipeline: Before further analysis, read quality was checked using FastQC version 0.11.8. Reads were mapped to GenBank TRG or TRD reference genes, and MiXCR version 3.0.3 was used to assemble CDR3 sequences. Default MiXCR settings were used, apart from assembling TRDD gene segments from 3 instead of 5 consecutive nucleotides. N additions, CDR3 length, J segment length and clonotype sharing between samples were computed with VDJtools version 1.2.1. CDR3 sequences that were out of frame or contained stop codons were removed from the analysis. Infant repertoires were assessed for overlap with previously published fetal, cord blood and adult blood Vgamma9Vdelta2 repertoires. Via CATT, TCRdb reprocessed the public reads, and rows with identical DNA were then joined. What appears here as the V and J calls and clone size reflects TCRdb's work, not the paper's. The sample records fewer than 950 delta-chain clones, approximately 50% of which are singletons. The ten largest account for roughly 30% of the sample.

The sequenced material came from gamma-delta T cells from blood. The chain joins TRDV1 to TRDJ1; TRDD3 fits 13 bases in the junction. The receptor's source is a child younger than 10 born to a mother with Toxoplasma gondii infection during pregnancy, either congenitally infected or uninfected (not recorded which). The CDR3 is CALLVPARVLGDTERLGTDKLIF. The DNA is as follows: TGTGCTCTTCTGGTTCCGGCCAGGGTACTGGGGGATACGGAGCGACTAGGTACCGATAAACTCATCTTT.